This is a list of T cell receptor beta chains from one sample in a study of cytomegalovirus exposure and HLA in healthy donors. Clones were read by immunoSEQ multiplex PCR, and TCRdb kept only the in-frame ones, dropping some. The table shows approximately 76,000 clones, with roughly 73% occurring only once. The specimen was PBMCs. The receptor set was obtained from a middle-aged woman in good health and CMV-seropositive. Both conserved end residues are trimmed from each CDR3. The order of the fields is V gene, CDR3 protein.

TRBV28	ASSLAVAGGEKLF
TRBV5-1	ASTLMGEVSTEAF
TRBV9	ASSPGPSRGQDTQY
TRBV5-6	ASSLGGQGNEKLF
TRBV10-2	ASAGLAGRSNPTPGEQY
TRBV10-3	AIRDQGFSGANYGYT
TRBV9	ASSVGGGGGNTIY
TRBV5-1	ASSLVGGGETQY
TRBV27	ASSSGGSYTEAF
TRBV30	AWRLDDRVGSTEAF
TRBV11-2	ASSLQTSYEQY
TRBV5-6	ASSFLGQGGNTIY
TRBV18	ASSPHGDQPQH
TRBV5-4	ASSTDLAGTPGGGDNEQF
TRBV5-1	ASETSGRPNEQF
TRBV5-4	ASSSANTGELF
TRBV2	ASRDRLSSYEQY
TRBV5-4	ASSFRGQGNYEQY
TRBV29-1	SVAGADGYT
TRBV19	ASSLGTGLNEKLF
TRBV6-5	ASSTPGQGRYGYT
TRBV6-5	ASSSSDRGLAVTQY
TRBV5-1	ASSSENQGADGYT
TRBV4-3	ASSQGGGTASYEQY
TRBV2	ARQTSGRASSTDTQY
TRBV7-3	ASSFPSGFYNEQF
TRBV6-5	ASSPDRDIDF
TRBV7-2	ASSPLQNTGELF
TRBV4-3	ASSQDPQGQGSTGELF
TRBV7-2	ASSLGQGRGGH
TRBV30	AWSFRGYTNTIY
TRBV10-3	AIRTGGAREAF
TRBV7-9	ASSQDRATEAF
TRBV6-5	ASSGGQWLEAF
TRBV5-1	ASSLGENSNQPQH
TRBV27	ASSRDSQETQY
TRBV2	ASGTGNNQPQH
TRBV9	ASSVDATEAGLGYT
TRBV19	ASSNFNSGNEQF
TRBV27	ASRGPHQETQY
TRBV7-2	ASSFDRGGGELF
TRBV30	AWGQGSDTQY
TRBV7-2	ASSLSYGETQY
TRBV30	AWSSQTGGYT
TRBV27	ASSFGGTNEQY
TRBV9	ASSVGGVPYYGYT
TRBV28	ASSRGQGAYTIY
TRBV7-9	ASSLDIFEAF
TRBV19	ASGTGDQPQH
TRBV7-2	ASSSISSGGAYEQY
TRBV18	ASSGSRDTEAF
TRBV30	AWSVPDRDSYEQY
TRBV5-1	ASSYDRAGNTIY
TRBV7-2	ASSGGQQYNEQF
TRBV28	ASSDRDRLQSLGTEAF
TRBV27	ASSFLTSDADTQY
TRBV4-3	ASSPTPGSNQPQH
TRBV5-6	ASSLAPGTVYGYT
TRBV30	AWRRGGVVETQY